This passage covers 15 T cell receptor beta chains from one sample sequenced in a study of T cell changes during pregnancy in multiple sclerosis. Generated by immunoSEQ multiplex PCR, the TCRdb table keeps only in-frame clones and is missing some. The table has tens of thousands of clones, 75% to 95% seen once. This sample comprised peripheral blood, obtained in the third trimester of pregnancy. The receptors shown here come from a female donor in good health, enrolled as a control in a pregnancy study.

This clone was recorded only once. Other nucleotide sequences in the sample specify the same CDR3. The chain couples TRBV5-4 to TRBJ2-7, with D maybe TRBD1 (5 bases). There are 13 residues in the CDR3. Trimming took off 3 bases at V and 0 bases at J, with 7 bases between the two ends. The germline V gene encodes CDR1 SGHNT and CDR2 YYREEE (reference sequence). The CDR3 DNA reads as TGTGCCAGCAGCTCGACAGCCTCCTACGAGCAGTACTTC. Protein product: CASSSTASYEQYF.

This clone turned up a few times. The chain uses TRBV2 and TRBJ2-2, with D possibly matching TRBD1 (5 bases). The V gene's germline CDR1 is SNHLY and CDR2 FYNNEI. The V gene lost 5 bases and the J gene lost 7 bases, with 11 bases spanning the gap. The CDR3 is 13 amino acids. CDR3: CASSSRGDGELFF. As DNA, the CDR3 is TGTGCCAGCAGTTCTAGGGGTGACGGGGAGCTGTTTTTT.

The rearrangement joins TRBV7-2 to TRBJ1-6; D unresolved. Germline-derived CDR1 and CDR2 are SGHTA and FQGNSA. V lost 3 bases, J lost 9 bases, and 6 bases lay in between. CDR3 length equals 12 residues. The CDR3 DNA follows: TGTGCCAGCAGCTTCTACGGTTCACCCCTCCACTTT. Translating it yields CASSFYGSPLHF.

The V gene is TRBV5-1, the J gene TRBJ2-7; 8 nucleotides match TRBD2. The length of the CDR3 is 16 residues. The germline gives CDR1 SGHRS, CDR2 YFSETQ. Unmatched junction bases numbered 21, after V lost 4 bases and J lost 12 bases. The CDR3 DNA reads TGCGCCAGCAGCCCGCTTGGTCCTGTGGCGGGAGGACCTATGTACTTC. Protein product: CASSPLGPVAGGPMYF.

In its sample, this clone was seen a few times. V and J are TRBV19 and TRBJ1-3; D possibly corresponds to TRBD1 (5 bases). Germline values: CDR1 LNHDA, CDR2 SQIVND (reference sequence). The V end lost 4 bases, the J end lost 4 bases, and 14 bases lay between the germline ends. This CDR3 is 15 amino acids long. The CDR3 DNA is TGTGCCAGTAGTACCGATGACAGTACCGGAAACACCATATATTTT. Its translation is CASSTDDSTGNTIYF.

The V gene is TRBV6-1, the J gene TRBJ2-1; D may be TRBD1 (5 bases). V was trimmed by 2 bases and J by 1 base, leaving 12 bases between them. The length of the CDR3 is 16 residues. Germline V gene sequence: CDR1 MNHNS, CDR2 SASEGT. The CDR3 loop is CASSELGHLSYNEQFF. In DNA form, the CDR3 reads TGTGCCAGCAGTGAATTAGGACATTTATCCTACAATGAGCAGTTCTTC.

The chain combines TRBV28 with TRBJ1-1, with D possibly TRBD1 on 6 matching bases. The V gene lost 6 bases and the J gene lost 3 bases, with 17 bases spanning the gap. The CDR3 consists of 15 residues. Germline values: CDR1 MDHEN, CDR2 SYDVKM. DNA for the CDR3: TGTGCCAGCAGCCGACAACAGGGAAGACACACTGAAGCTTTCTTT. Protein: CASSRQQGRHTEAFF.

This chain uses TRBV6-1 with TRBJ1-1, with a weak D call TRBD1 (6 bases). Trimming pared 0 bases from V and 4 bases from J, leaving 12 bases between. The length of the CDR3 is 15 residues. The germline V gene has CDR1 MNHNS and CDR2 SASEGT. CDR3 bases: TGTGCCAGCAGTGAAGCGCCGGACAGATTCACTGAAGCTTTCTTT. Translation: CASSEAPDRFTEAFF.

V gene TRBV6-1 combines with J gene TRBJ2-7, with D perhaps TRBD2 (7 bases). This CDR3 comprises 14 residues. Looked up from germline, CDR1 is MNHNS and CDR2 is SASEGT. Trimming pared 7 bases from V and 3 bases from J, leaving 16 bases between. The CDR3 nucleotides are TGTGCCAGCAACCGGGGGCGGGGGAGCTACGAGCAGTACTTC. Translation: CASNRGRGSYEQYF.

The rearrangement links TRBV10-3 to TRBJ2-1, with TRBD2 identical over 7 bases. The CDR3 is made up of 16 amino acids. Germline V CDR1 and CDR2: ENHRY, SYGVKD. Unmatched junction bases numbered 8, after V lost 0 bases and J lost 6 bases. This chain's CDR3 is CAISESKGGGINEQFF. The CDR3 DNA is TGTGCCATCAGTGAGTCGAAAGGCGGGGGAATCAATGAGCAGTTCTTC.

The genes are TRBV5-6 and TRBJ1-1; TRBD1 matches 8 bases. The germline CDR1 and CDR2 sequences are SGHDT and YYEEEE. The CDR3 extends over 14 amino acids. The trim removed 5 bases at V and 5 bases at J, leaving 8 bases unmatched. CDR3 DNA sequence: TGTGCCAGCAGGGAGGACAGGGTAAGGACTGAAGCTTTCTTT. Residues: CASREDRVRTEAFF.

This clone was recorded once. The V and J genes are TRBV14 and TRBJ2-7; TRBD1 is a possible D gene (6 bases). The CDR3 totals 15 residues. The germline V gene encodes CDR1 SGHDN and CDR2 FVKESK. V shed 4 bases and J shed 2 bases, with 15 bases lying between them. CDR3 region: CASSLLGGPAYEQYF. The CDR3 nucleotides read TGTGCCAGCAGCCTCCTAGGGGGACCGGCCTACGAGCAGTACTTC.

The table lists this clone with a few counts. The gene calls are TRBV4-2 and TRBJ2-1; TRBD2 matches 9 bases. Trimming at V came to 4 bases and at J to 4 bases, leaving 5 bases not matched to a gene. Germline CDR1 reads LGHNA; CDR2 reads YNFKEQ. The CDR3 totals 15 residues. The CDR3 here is CASSRGGASYNEQFF. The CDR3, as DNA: TGTGCCAGCAGCCGCGGGGGGGCGTCATACAATGAGCAGTTCTTC.

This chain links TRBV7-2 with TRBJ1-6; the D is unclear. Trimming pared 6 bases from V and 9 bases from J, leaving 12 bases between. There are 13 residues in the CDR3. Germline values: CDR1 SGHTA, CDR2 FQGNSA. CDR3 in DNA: TGTGCCAGCAGGAGCGAGGGTGGTTCACCCCTCCACTTT. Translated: CASRSEGGSPLHF.

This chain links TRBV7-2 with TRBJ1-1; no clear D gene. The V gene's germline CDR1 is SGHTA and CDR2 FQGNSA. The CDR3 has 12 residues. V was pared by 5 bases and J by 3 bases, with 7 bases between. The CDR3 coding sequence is TGTGCCAGCAGCCGGGGAGACACTGAAGCTTTCTTT. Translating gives CASSRGDTEAFF.